What follows is one T cell receptor (beta chain) and its context. The sample comes from a study of blood T cell repertoires in COVID-19. Overall study: COVID-19 samples collected from the United States, Italy and Spain covered acute and convalescent phases. PBMCs, B-cell-depleted T cells, or T cells provided the cDNA or gDNA that made up the material.

Trimming pared 4 bases from V and 5 bases from J, leaving 18 bases between. The germline gives CDR1 SGHRS, CDR2 YFSETQ. This CDR3 contains 15 residues. Original data processing: From reference gene primer amplification, estimates of nucleated cell counts were derived. Here immunoSEQ multiplex PCR was the method, and the copy in TCRdb shows in-frame clones only, minus some. From that table come the V and J calls and clone size; the DNA was used to work out D and trimming. The sample has 60,000 or so clones; 65% to 85% are singletons. The clonotype was recovered from a man aged 55 to 70 with acute or convalescent COVID-19. The chain employs TRBV5-1 and TRBJ2-5; no firm D call. Material for sequencing was peripheral blood. The chain's CDR3 is CASSPLDPLQETQYF. CDR3 sequence (DNA): TGCGCCAGCAGCCCTCTAGACCCTCTCCAGGAGACCCAGTACTTC.